This T cell receptor (beta chain) came from a study of T cell repertoires in cytomegalovirus infection. In the study overall: An indication of both CMV infection and matching HLA type came from public TCR beta signatures.

V was shortened by 5 bases and J by 1 base, with 11 bases between the two germline ends. This CDR3 contains 14 residues. CDR1 and CDR2 from the germline V gene are KGHSH and LQKENI. Notes on this clonotype: Its antigen remains unknown.

General study points: Cumulated frequencies of public TCR beta families served to identify carriers of CMV plus the relevant HLA. What dominated the ex vivo response were HLA-C-restricted CMV-specific TCR beta clonotypes.

TCRdb reprocessed the reads via MiXCR and lists one record per CDR3 protein. Here the sample spans about 360,000 distinct CDR3 sequences, around 18% being singletons. The sample comprised PBMCs. The receptor comes from a human donor in good health (CMV status not recorded). Some clones in this sample may be carry-over from other donors' samples. The rearrangement joins TRBV18 to TRBJ2-5; D is unclear. The CDR3 DNA is TGTGCCAGCTCAGTCCGGAACTCCCAAGAGACCCAGTACTTC. This encodes CASSVRNSQETQYF.